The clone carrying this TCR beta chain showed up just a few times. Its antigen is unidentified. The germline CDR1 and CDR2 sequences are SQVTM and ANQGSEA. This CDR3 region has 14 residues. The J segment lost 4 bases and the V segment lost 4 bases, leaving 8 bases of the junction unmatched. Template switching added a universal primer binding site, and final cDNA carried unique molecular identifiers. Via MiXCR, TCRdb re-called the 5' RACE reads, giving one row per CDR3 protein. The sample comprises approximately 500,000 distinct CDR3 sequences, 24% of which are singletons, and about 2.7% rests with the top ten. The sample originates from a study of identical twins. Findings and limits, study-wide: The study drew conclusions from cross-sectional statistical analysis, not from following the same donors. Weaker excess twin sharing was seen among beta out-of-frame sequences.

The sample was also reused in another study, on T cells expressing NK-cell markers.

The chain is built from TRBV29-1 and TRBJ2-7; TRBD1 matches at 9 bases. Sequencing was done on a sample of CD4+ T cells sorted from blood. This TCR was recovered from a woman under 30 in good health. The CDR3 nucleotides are TGCAGCGTTGGGGGGGGACAGGGATGGTACGAGCAGTACTTC. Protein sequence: CSVGGGQGWYEQYF.